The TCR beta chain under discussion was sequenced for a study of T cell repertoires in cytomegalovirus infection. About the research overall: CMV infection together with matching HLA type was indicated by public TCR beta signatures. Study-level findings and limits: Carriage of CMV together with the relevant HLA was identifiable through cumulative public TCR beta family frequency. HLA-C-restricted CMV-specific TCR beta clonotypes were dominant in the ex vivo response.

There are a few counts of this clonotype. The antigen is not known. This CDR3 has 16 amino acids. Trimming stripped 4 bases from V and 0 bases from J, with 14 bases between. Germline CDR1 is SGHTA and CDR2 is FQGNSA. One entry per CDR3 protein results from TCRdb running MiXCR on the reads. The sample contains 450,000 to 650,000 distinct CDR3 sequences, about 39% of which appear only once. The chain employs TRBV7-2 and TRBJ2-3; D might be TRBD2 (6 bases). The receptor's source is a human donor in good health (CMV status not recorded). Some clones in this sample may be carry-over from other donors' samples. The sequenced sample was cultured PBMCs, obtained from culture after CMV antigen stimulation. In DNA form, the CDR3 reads TGTGCCAGCAGCTCGGGGGTCTATACTAGCACAGATACGCAGTATTTT. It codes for CASSSGVYTSTDTQYF.